Listed below are T cell receptor beta chains from one sample, sequenced in a study of T cell responses to AZD1222 COVID-19 vaccine. Sequencing was performed with immunoSEQ multiplex PCR; in TCRdb, only in-frame clones are kept and a portion is missing. The profile shows 190,000 or so clones, about 89% of them singletons. The material was peripheral blood, obtained 28 days after the second AZD1222 dose. Source of these receptors: an adult who received the AZD1222 COVID-19 vaccine. CDR3s include the opening cysteine and the closing phenylalanine or tryptophan. Each record gives: J gene, clone size, V gene, D gene, CDR3 protein, CDR3 DNA. The D gene is left open where the match is weak. Expanded clones are given a class, and other clones once, few, many or no size at all.

J: TRBJ2-2; size: -; V: TRBV12-3/TRBV12-4; D: -; CDR3: CASSLLRPGELFF; DNA: TGTGCCAGCAGTTTACTCCGGCCCGGGGAGCTGTTTTTT
J: TRBJ2-3; size: -; V: TRBV27; D: -; CDR3: CASSFLEGTSTDTQYF; DNA: TGTGCCAGCAGTTTCTTGGAGGGGACTAGCACAGATACGCAGTATTTT
J: TRBJ1-6; size: once; V: TRBV28; D: -; CDR3: CASSFPWGDSPLHF; DNA: TGTGCCAGCAGTTTCCCGTGGGGTGATTCACCCCTCCACTTT
J: TRBJ1-4; size: -; V: TRBV27; D: -; CDR3: CASRRLQGEKLFF; DNA: TGTGCCAGCAGACGTCTTCAGGGGGAAAAACTGTTTTTT
J: TRBJ1-6; size: -; V: TRBV11-3; D: -; CDR3: CASSPTGTGNSPLHF; DNA: TGTGCCAGCAGCCCGACCGGGACGGGAAATTCACCCCTCCACTTT
J: TRBJ2-7; size: -; V: TRBV11-2; D: TRBD2; CDR3: CASRAGVGYEQYF; DNA: TGTGCCAGCAGAGCGGGGGTCGGGTACGAGCAGTACTTC
J: TRBJ1-2; size: -; V: TRBV6-2/TRBV6-3; D: TRBD1; CDR3: CASSPTGANYGYTF; DNA: TGTGCCAGCAGTCCGACAGGGGCTAACTATGGCTACACCTTC
J: TRBJ2-7; size: -; V: TRBV18; D: TRBD1; CDR3: CASSPRDRLSYEQYF; DNA: TGTGCCAGCTCACCAAGGGACAGGCTCTCCTACGAGCAGTACTTC
J: TRBJ2-7; size: once; V: TRBV6-5; D: TRBD1; CDR3: CASSYGLTGIGSEQYF; DNA: TGTGCCAGCAGTTACGGCTTGACAGGGATAGGCTCCGAGCAGTACTTC
J: TRBJ2-7; size: -; V: TRBV2; D: TRBD1; CDR3: CASSLRTGALGNEQYF; DNA: TGTGCCAGCAGTTTACGCACAGGGGCCCTCGGGAACGAGCAGTACTTC
J: TRBJ1-1; size: -; V: TRBV9; D: -; CDR3: CASSPRPGFDTEAFF; DNA: TGTGCCAGCAGCCCGAGACCAGGGTTTGATACTGAAGCTTTCTTT
J: TRBJ2-1; size: -; V: TRBV30; D: TRBD2; CDR3: CAWRTLAGEDNEQFF; DNA: TGTGCCTGGAGGACACTAGCGGGAGAGGACAATGAGCAGTTCTTC
J: TRBJ1-1; size: -; V: TRBV3-1/TRBV3-2; D: -; CDR3: CASSLGSVGGAEAFF; DNA: TGTGCCAGCAGCCTCGGTTCAGTGGGGGGGGCTGAAGCTTTCTTT